The T cell receptor beta chain described here comes from a study of T-cell reconstitution after alpha-beta-depleted transplantation in children. Findings and limits, study-wide: Approximately two months post-transplant, alpha-beta T cells reportedly originated from several hundred expanded graft clones.

Using unique molecular identifiers, the investigators prepared the TCRbeta library. Each CDR3 protein gets one entry after TCRdb re-called the PCR reads with MiXCR. The top ten clones hold 2.2% of a sample with a few hundred thousand distinct CDR3 sequences, over 10% of them seen once. A note on this clonotype: Its antigen is currently unknown.

The sequence derives from a male patient younger than 18 who had a stem cell transplant for acute myeloid leukemia, so the T cells may come from the graft donor. The sequencing used PBMCs, mostly from graft donor cells, collected 360 days after TCRalphabeta/CD19-depleted stem cell transplant.

The DNA for the CDR3 is TGCAGCGTCAGAGGGAAGACGAACACTGAAGCTTTCTTT. Protein product: CSVRGKTNTEAFF. The chain recombines TRBV29-1 with TRBJ1-1, with unresolved D. Germline V gene data show CDR1 as SQVTM and CDR2 as ANQGSEA. Trimming stripped 6 bases from V and 1 base from J, with 12 bases between. This CDR3 region has 13 residues.